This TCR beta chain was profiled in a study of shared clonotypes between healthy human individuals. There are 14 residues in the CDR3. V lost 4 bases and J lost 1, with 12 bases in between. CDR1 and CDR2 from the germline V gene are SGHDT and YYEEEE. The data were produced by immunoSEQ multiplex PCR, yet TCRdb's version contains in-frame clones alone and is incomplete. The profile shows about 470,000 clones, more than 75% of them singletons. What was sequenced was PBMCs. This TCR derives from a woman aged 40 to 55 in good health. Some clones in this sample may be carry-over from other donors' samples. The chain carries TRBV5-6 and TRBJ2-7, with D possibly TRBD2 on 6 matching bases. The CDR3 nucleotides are TGTGCCAGCAGCCGGCGGGGCCAGTCCTACGAGCAGTACTTC. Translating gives CASSRRGQSYEQYF.